The next 15 T cell receptor beta chains were all read from a single sample in a study of shared clonotypes between healthy human individuals. TCRdb's table, derived via immunoSEQ multiplex PCR, lists solely in-frame clones and lacks some. The sample shows under 2.5 million clones, roughly 90% of them seen only once. Sequenced sample: naive CD4+ T cells from PBMCs. Subset described: CD45RA+ positively selected. The origin of the receptors is a man between 18 and 29 years old in good health. Some clones in this sample may be carry-over from other donors' samples.

The gene calls are TRBV10-3 and TRBJ2-1; D unresolved. Per the germline V gene, CDR1 is ENHRY and CDR2 is SYGVKD. Trimming pared 3 bases from V and 9 bases from J, leaving 9 bases between. The CDR3 totals 12 residues. CDR3 DNA sequence: TGTGCCATCAGTGATCGACGGGTTGAGCAGTTCTTC. Its protein is CAISDRRVEQFF.

The CDR3 DNA is TGTGCCAGTAGTTCCGACAGGGGGGTCTACGAGCAGTACTTC. Translation gives CASSSDRGVYEQYF. The chain employs TRBV19 and TRBJ2-7; 9 bases are shared with TRBD1. V lost 5 bases to trimming and J lost 3 bases; unmatched junction nucleotides: 5. Germline V gene sequence: CDR1 LNHDA, CDR2 SQIVND (reference sequence). The CDR3 is 14 residues long.

The chain carries TRBV7-9 and TRBJ2-7; 11 nucleotides align to TRBD2. The ends lost 5 bases at V and 4 bases at J; junction bases unmatched: 4. The germline CDR1 and CDR2 sequences are SEHNR and FQNEAQ (reference sequence). This CDR3 is 14 amino acids long. CDR3 bases: TGTGCCAGCAGCCCACTAGCGGGAGTTTACGAGCAGTACTTC. It codes for CASSPLAGVYEQYF.

CDR3 bases: TGTGCCAGCACCGTGAGCGGAAAGACTGAAGCTTTCTTT. Translating gives CASTVSGKTEAFF. The rearrangement links TRBV5-4 to TRBJ1-1; D is unresolved. Germline-derived CDR1 and CDR2 are SGHNT and YYREEE (reference sequence). The CDR3 runs to 13 residues. V was pared by 6 bases and J by 5 bases, with 14 bases between.

The chain is built from TRBV14 and TRBJ1-1; weak D call: TRBD1 (5 bases). Germline CDR1 and CDR2: SGHDN and FVKESK. The CDR3 extends over 13 amino acids. Trimming removed 6 bases at V and 1 base at J, with 9 bases between. The chain's CDR3 is CASSTDRNTEAFF. In nucleotides, the CDR3 is TGTGCCAGCAGTACCGACAGGAACACTGAAGCTTTCTTT.

The rearrangement uses TRBV2 and TRBJ2-7, with D possibly matching TRBD1 (6 bases). This CDR3 spans 12 amino acids. The germline gives CDR1 SNHLY, CDR2 FYNNEI. CDR3 region: CAGAGLGDEQYF. CDR3 in DNA: TGTGCGGGGGCAGGCCTTGGGGACGAGCAGTACTTC.

The chain links TRBV29-1 to TRBJ2-7, with 8 bases matching TRBD2. Germline CDR1 SQVTM, CDR2 ANQGSEA. With V trimmed by 3 bases and J by 6 bases, 7 bases remained unmatched. The CDR3 has 13 amino acids. CDR3 region: CSVEIQSGSEQYF. The CDR3 coding sequence is TGCAGCGTTGAGATTCAGAGCGGGAGCGAGCAGTACTTC.

The chain uses TRBV27 and TRBJ2-7; 7 nucleotides align to TRBD2. The length of the CDR3 is 14 residues. V gave up 7 bases and J gave up 2 bases; unmatched junction bases: 8. Germline assignment: CDR1 MNHEY and CDR2 SMNVEV (reference sequence). The CDR3 here is CASKRGGTTYEQYF. CDR3 coding DNA: TGTGCCAGCAAACGCGGGGGAACGACCTACGAGCAGTACTTC.

The chain carries TRBV7-9 and TRBJ2-3; maybe TRBD2 (5 bases). CDR3 length: 13 amino acids. Between the trimmed V and J ends, which lost 5 bases and 6 bases, there was a span of 12 bases. CDR1 is SEHNR and CDR2 is FQNEAQ in the germline V gene (reference sequence). As DNA, the CDR3 is TGTGCCAGCAGCCCACGACGGAGGGATACGCAGTATTTT. Its protein is CASSPRRRDTQYF.

V is TRBV7-3 and J is TRBJ2-2; D call uncertain. V shed 1 base and J shed 2 bases, with 14 bases lying between them. CDR1 is SGHTA and CDR2 is FQGTGA in the germline V gene. The CDR3 runs 17 residues. The CDR3 bases are TGTGCCAGCAGCTTAAATTCCGACACCTCTAACACCGGGGAGCTGTTTTTT. Amino acids: CASSLNSDTSNTGELFF.

The V gene is TRBV2, the J gene TRBJ1-4; D perhaps matches TRBD1 (5 bases). V was pared by 5 bases and J by 7 bases, with 17 bases between. Looked up from germline, CDR1 is SNHLY and CDR2 is FYNNEI. The CDR3 sequence is 15 residues long. The chain's CDR3 is CASSTQATGGEKLFF. The CDR3 coding sequence is TGTGCCAGCAGTACACAGGCGACGGGAGGTGAAAAACTGTTTTTT.

The rearrangement joins TRBV6-6 to TRBJ1-4; possibly TRBD1 for D (6 bases). Germline assignment: CDR1 MNHNY and CDR2 SVGAGI (reference sequence). The CDR3 runs to 15 residues. Trimming shortened V by 2 bases and J by 6 bases, and 13 bases separated the two germline ends. The CDR3 sequence: CASSYRPGADEKLFF. CDR3 nucleotides: TGTGCCAGCAGTTACAGACCAGGGGCAGATGAAAAACTGTTTTTT.

A remark on this clone: In the same sample, other DNA sequences code for this CDR3. The V call is TRBV5-1, the J call TRBJ2-2; a weak D match, TRBD2 (6 bases). This CDR3 has 15 amino acids. V lost 3 bases, J lost 0 bases, and 9 bases lay in between. Per germline, CDR1 SGHRS and CDR2 YFSETQ. The CDR3 sequence is CASSWGLSNTGELFF. For the CDR3, the DNA is TGCGCCAGCAGCTGGGGACTTTCGAACACCGGGGAGCTGTTTTTT.

The chain employs TRBV28 and TRBJ2-1, with D possibly TRBD1 on 5 matching bases. Trimming stripped 6 bases from V and 8 bases from J, with 8 bases between. The CDR3 is 11 amino acids. The V gene's germline CDR1 is MDHEN and CDR2 SYDVKM. This CDR3 reads CASRQGDEQFF. CDR3 coding DNA: TGTGCCAGCAGGCAAGGGGATGAGCAGTTCTTC.

The chain uses TRBV18 and TRBJ1-2; maybe TRBD1 (6 bases). Germline loops: CDR1 KGHSH, CDR2 LQKENI. The V end lost 3 bases, the J end lost 2 bases, and 13 bases lay between the germline ends. The CDR3 length is 15 residues. CDR3 in amino acids: CASSPRQEFNYGYTF. The CDR3 DNA follows: TGTGCCAGCTCACCGCGACAGGAGTTCAACTATGGCTACACCTTC.